The 27 T cell receptor beta chains presented below share a single source sample, sequenced in a study of shared clonotypes between healthy human individuals. TCRdb keeps only in-frame clones here, not all; method: immunoSEQ multiplex PCR. The repertoire holds about 1 million clones, with about 80% as singletons. The specimen was memory CD4+ T cells sorted from blood. The subset: CD45RA-negative fraction. All receptors come from a young man in good health.

The chain combines TRBV28 with TRBJ1-6; 7 bases fit TRBD1. CDR1 is MDHEN, CDR2 SYDVKM, per germline. V shed 0 bases and J 8 bases; nucleotides not matched to a gene: 1. This CDR3 spans 14 amino acids. The CDR3 nucleotides read TGTGCCAGCAGTTTATGGCAGGGGGATTCACCCCTCCACTTT. This encodes CASSLWQGDSPLHF.

This clone was observed a single time. The V and J genes are TRBV30 and TRBJ2-1; TRBD1 is a possible D gene (5 bases). The germline V and J ends were trimmed by 2 bases and 1 base, with 9 bases remaining between them. CDR3 length: 14 residues. CDR1 and CDR2 (germline): GTSNPN, SVGIG (reference sequence). CDR3 loop: CAWSIGDSYNEQFF. Here the CDR3 DNA reads TGTGCCTGGAGTATAGGGGATTCCTACAATGAGCAGTTCTTC.

CDR3 DNA sequence: TGTGCCAGCAGCGGACCGAAGGGCACCGGGGAGCTGTTTTTT. Translating it yields CASSGPKGTGELFF. This chain links TRBV5-4 with TRBJ2-2; unclear D gene. CDR1 is SGHNT and CDR2 is YYREEE in the germline V gene (reference sequence). V lost 4 bases and J 4 bases, leaving 11 bases between the germline ends. CDR3 size: 14 residues.

The chain is built from TRBV10-2 and TRBJ2-7; TRBD1 aligns across 7 bases. The CDR3 loop spans 12 amino acids. Per the germline V gene, CDR1 is WSHSY and CDR2 is SAAADI. After removal of 3 bases from V and 4 bases from J, the junction contained 0 bases not matched to a gene. The CDR3 DNA sequence: TGCGCCAGCAGTGAACAGGGGTACGAGCAGTACTTC. It encodes CASSEQGYEQYF.

CDR3: CASGVGSGANVLTF. The CDR3 region has the DNA TGTGCCAGTGGTGTGGGCTCTGGGGCCAACGTCCTGACTTTC. This chain uses TRBV19 with TRBJ2-6; unclear D gene. Trimming cost V 8 bases and J 0 bases, with 8 bases left between them. Germline CDR1 reads LNHDA; CDR2 reads SQIVND (reference sequence). There are 14 residues in the CDR3.

Details on this clone: The same CDR3 also results from other DNA sequences found in this sample. The gene calls are TRBV6-5 and TRBJ2-7, with 7 bases aligning to TRBD1. This CDR3 region has 14 residues. CDR1 MNHEY and CDR2 SVGAGI come from the germline V gene. The V and J ends lost 5 bases and 1 base, in that order; junction bases with no gene match: 5. This CDR3 is CASSPGQASYEQYF. The CDR3 DNA sequence: TGTGCCAGCAGTCCCGGACAGGCGTCCTACGAGCAGTACTTC.

The rearrangement uses TRBV2 and TRBJ2-1; D ambiguous. From germline, CDR1 is SNHLY and CDR2 FYNNEI. V was pared by 8 bases and J by 0 bases, with 17 bases between. This CDR3 has 16 residues. CDR3 protein: CASSDGLSPSYNEQFF. DNA of the CDR3: TGTGCCAGCTCGGACGGCCTGTCTCCCTCCTACAATGAGCAGTTCTTC.

This clone has only one observation. This chain links TRBV5-1 with TRBJ2-5; D gene uncertain. The CDR3 consists of 15 residues. Between the trimmed V and J ends, which lost 5 bases and 1 base, there was a span of 15 bases. CDR1 is SGHRS, CDR2 YFSETQ, per germline. The CDR3 DNA sequence: TGCGCCAGCAGATACCTATCCCGGGTCCAAGAGACCCAGTACTTC. This codes for CASRYLSRVQETQYF. Complete variable domain (other parts from reference TRBV5-1 and TRBJ2-5): KAGVTQTPRYLIKTRGQQVTLSCSPISGHRSVSWYQQTPGQGLQFLFEYFSETQRNKGNFPGRFSGRQFSNSRSEMNVSTLELGDSALYLCASRYLSRVQETQYFGPGTRLLVL.

Only a few counts were recorded for this clone. This rearrangement joins TRBV5-4 to TRBJ1-1; D might be TRBD1 (5 bases). The CDR3 extends over 14 amino acids. V lost 7 bases to trimming and J lost 6 bases, with 19 bases between them. Germline CDR1 reads SGHNT; CDR2 reads YYREEE (reference sequence). The CDR3 nucleotides are TGTGCCAGCGAAACGGAGGCTTTGGGGGCTGAAGCTTTCTTT. Translated, it gives CASETEALGAEAFF.

The chain has TRBV11-2 and TRBJ2-7; 8 nucleotides align to TRBD1. Unmatched junction bases numbered 1, after V lost 5 bases and J lost 4 bases. The CDR3 has 12 residues. Looked up from germline, CDR1 is SGHAT and CDR2 is FQNNGV. The CDR3 nucleotides read TGTGCCAGCAGCGGACAGGGTTACGAGCAGTACTTC. Its protein product is CASSGQGYEQYF.

This chain joins TRBV18 and TRBJ2-7; D might be TRBD1 (8 bases). The ends were cut back, 0 bases at V and 5 bases at J, with 11 bases in the middle. The CDR3 length is 14 residues. In germline, CDR1 is KGHSH, CDR2 LQKENI. DNA of the CDR3: TGTGCCAGCTCACCACCTACAGGGGGGGACGAGCAGTACTTC. It translates to CASSPPTGGDEQYF.

V usage is TRBV6-1 and J usage is TRBJ1-1; tentative D call: TRBD1 (5 bases). CDR1 MNHNS and CDR2 SASEGT come from the germline V gene. Trimming removed 4 bases at V and 7 bases at J, with 13 bases between. There are 13 residues in the CDR3. CDR3 protein: CASSAFRGFEAFF. CDR3 in DNA: TGTGCCAGCAGTGCCTTTAGGGGTTTTGAAGCTTTCTTT.

The V call is TRBV5-1, the J call TRBJ2-3, with D hard to call. The CDR3 is made up of 13 amino acids. The V gene's germline CDR1 is SGHRS and CDR2 YFSETQ. The V and J ends lost 1 base and 4 bases respectively, with 7 bases between them. The chain's CDR3 is CASSLQPADTQYF. CDR3 nucleotides: TGCGCCAGCAGCTTGCAGCCCGCAGATACGCAGTATTTT.

The genes are TRBV6-5 and TRBJ2-5; 8 bases are shared with TRBD2. Trimming removed 2 bases from V and 3 bases from J; junction bases left unmatched: 8. This CDR3 is 16 amino acids long. The V gene's germline CDR1 is MNHEY and CDR2 SVGAGI. The CDR3 loop reads CASSYAPGGGEETQYF. The CDR3 region has the DNA TGTGCCAGCAGTTACGCACCGGGGGGGGGCGAAGAGACCCAGTACTTC.

The count of this clone is one. The CDR3 region has the DNA TGTGCCAGCAGGGAGGGGCTAGCCCCCTACAATGAGCAGTTCTTC. This gives the protein CASREGLAPYNEQFF. The chain recombines TRBV7-2 with TRBJ2-1, with a possible D match to TRBD2 (6 bases). The CDR3 sequence is 15 residues long. Deletions cut 6 bases from V and 2 bases from J, with 14 bases between. CDR1 and CDR2 (germline): SGHTA, FQGNSA.

This rearrangement joins TRBV15 to TRBJ2-1, with D uncertain. Trimming removed 0 bases from V and 3 bases from J, with 9 bases in between. The germline CDR1 and CDR2 sequences are LNHNV and YYDKDF (reference sequence). There are 15 residues in the CDR3. The CDR3 region has the DNA TGTGCCACCAGCAGAGATTTCGGCAACTACAATGAGCAGTTCTTC. This gives the protein CATSRDFGNYNEQFF.

V and J are TRBV18 and TRBJ2-7; perhaps D is TRBD1 or TRBD2 (6 bases each). The CDR3 is made up of 15 amino acids. The germline V gene encodes CDR1 KGHSH and CDR2 LQKENI. The V end was cut by 1 base, the J end by 5 bases, with 15 bases between. The CDR3 region has the DNA TGTGCCAGCTCACCACGCGTTGTGGGGGGCGACGAGCAGTACTTC. The encoded protein is CASSPRVVGGDEQYF.

In the case of this clone: Its ends do not fully match the called genes, so a read error is possible. The CDR3 DNA sequence: TGTGCAAGCACCACCAGGGTAGACGATACGCAGTATTTT. Its protein is CASTTRVDDTQYF. This chain connects TRBV11-2 to TRBJ2-3; perhaps TRBD1 as D (5 bases). There are 13 residues in the CDR3. Germline V gives CDR1 SGHAT, CDR2 FQNNGV.

The chain joins TRBV28 to TRBJ1-2; D remains unclear. Germline V gene lookup returns CDR1 MDHEN and CDR2 SYDVKM. The CDR3 consists of 12 residues. Deletions cut 6 bases from V and 3 bases from J, with 8 bases between. The CDR3 DNA reads as TGTGCCAGCAGCATAAGCCACTATGGCTACACCTTC. Amino acids: CASSISHYGYTF.

The chain is built from TRBV28 and TRBJ2-7, with 8 bases that match TRBD2. CDR3 length: 14 amino acids. The V segment lost 2 bases and the J segment 2 bases; nucleotides outside the gene matches: 2. Looked up from germline, CDR1 is MDHEN and CDR2 is SYDVKM. The CDR3 coding sequence is TGTGCCAGCAGTTTAGTAGCGGGGCCCTACGAGCAGTACTTC. Its protein product is CASSLVAGPYEQYF.

The CDR3 sequence is CASEQGGIGIQYF. The CDR3 DNA is TGTGCCAGCGAACAGGGTGGCATCGGCATTCAGTACTTC. The chain combines TRBV19 with TRBJ2-4, with D possibly TRBD1 on 6 matching bases. The CDR3 spans 13 residues. V was shortened by 9 bases and J by 9 bases, with 18 bases between the two germline ends. Germline assignment: CDR1 LNHDA and CDR2 SQIVND (reference sequence).

This clone occurred a few times. The chain joins TRBV7-8 to TRBJ2-1; 7 nucleotides agree with TRBD2. V shed 1 base and J 4 bases; nucleotides not matched to a gene: 4. Germline V gene lookup returns CDR1 SGHVS and CDR2 FQNEAQ. The CDR3 runs to 15 residues. The chain's CDR3 is CASSLVGGGYNEQFF. CDR3 nucleotide sequence: TGTGCCAGCAGCTTAGTGGGCGGGGGATACAATGAGCAGTTCTTC. The complete variable domain, with remaining parts taken from reference TRBV7-8 and TRBJ2-1, reads GAGVSQSPRYKVAKRGQDVALRCDPISGHVSLFWYQQALGQGPEFLTYFQNEAQLDKSGLPSDRFFAERPEGSVSTLKIQRTQQEDSAVYLCASSLVGGGYNEQFFGPGTRLTVL.

For this clone: The sample carries other DNA sequences with the same CDR3. CDR3 DNA: TGTGCCAGCAGTCGACAGGGGAACACTGAAGCTTTCTTT. This gives the protein CASSRQGNTEAFF. The genes are TRBV2 and TRBJ1-1; 7 bases map to TRBD1. Germline V gene data show CDR1 as SNHLY and CDR2 as FYNNEI. V shed 5 bases and J 1 base; nucleotides not matched to a gene: 1. The CDR3 is 13 amino acids.

This clone was observed a handful of times. The V and J genes are TRBV5-6 and TRBJ2-7, with 7 nucleotides matching TRBD1. CDR1 and CDR2 from the germline V gene are SGHDT and YYEEEE. The CDR3 has 12 amino acids. The ends lost 3 bases at V and 4 bases at J; junction bases unmatched: 1. As DNA, the CDR3 is TGTGCCAGCAGCTCGGGACAGTACGAGCAGTACTTC. Protein: CASSSGQYEQYF.

The V call is TRBV29-1, the J call TRBJ2-1; D remains unclear. Germline V CDR1 and CDR2: SQVTM, ANQGSEA. CDR3 length equals 12 residues. Trimming pared 7 bases from V and 1 base from J, leaving 8 bases between. The CDR3 DNA reads TGCAGCGGGAGAGAGTCCTACAATGAGCAGTTCTTC. This codes for CSGRESYNEQFF.

In DNA, the CDR3 is TGTGCCAGCAGCTATTTAGCCGGAGGGCAAGGCGGGGAGCTGTTTTTT. It is translated as CASSYLAGGQGGELFF. This sequence joins TRBV9 and TRBJ2-2; tentative D call: TRBD2 (6 bases). In germline, CDR1 is SGDLS, CDR2 YYNGEE. The CDR3 is 16 residues long. Trimming removed 4 bases at V and 7 bases at J, with 20 bases between. The full variable domain, rest sourced from reference TRBV9 and TRBJ2-2, is DSGVTQTPKHLITATGQRVTLRCSPRSGDLSVYWYQQSLDQGLQFLIQYYNGEERAKGNILERFSAQQFPDLHSELNLSSLELGDSALYFCASSYLAGGQGGELFFGEGSRLTVL.

The rearrangement joins TRBV27 to TRBJ2-2; 7 bases line up with TRBD1. The CDR3 consists of 14 residues. CDR1 and CDR2 (germline): MNHEY, SMNVEV (reference sequence). V trimming: 7 bases; J trimming: 4 bases; junction bases outside the gene matches: 6. CDR3 sequence reads: CASMRGQGTGELFF. The CDR3 coding sequence is TGTGCCAGCATGAGGGGGCAGGGCACCGGGGAGCTGTTTTTT.